This TCR beta chain was identified during a study of blood T cell repertoires in COVID-19. In the study overall: Sites across the United States, Italy and Spain contributed samples from acute and convalescent COVID-19. Nucleic acid was either cDNA or gDNA, and it came from T cells, B-cell-depleted T cells, or PBMCs.

The CDR3 is 11 amino acids. Germline CDR1 reads MNHEY; CDR2 reads SVGEGT. V lost 5 bases and J lost 8, with 7 bases in between. Assay: immunoSEQ multiplex PCR; the TCRdb copy retains only in-frame clones and omits some. The profile covers about 39,000 clones, with 80% to 90% appearing a single time and less than 25% taken by the ten largest. This TCR came from a man in his fifties with active or convalescent COVID-19. This chain uses TRBV6-2 or TRBV6-3 with TRBJ2-1, with D unclear. Sequencing was done on a sample of peripheral blood. The DNA for the CDR3 is TGTGCCAGCAGTCCCTTTGATGAGCAGTTCTTC. It codes for CASSPFDEQFF.